The T cell receptor (beta chain) under discussion was sequenced for a study of blood T cell repertoires in COVID-19. This table comes from immunoSEQ multiplex PCR, and its TCRdb copy is limited to in-frame clones, with some not included. The table shows about 180,000 clones, with 86% occurring only once. The CDR3 consists of 15 residues. CDR1 is PRHDT and CDR2 is FYEKMQ in the germline V gene (reference sequence). V was cut by 3 bases and J by 2 bases, with 14 bases left in between. Two negative PCRs, clearance, or symptom resolution were required of recovered Cohort 3 donors. What was sequenced was PBMCs or T cells enriched from blood (not recorded which). The sequence derives from a woman in her twenties or thirties who had recovered from COVID-19. This sequence joins TRBV13 and TRBJ2-7; D perhaps matches TRBD1 (6 bases). The CDR3 coding sequence is TGTGCCAGCAGCTTTAGGACAGTAGACCCCTACGAGCAGTACTTC. Encoded protein: CASSFRTVDPYEQYF.